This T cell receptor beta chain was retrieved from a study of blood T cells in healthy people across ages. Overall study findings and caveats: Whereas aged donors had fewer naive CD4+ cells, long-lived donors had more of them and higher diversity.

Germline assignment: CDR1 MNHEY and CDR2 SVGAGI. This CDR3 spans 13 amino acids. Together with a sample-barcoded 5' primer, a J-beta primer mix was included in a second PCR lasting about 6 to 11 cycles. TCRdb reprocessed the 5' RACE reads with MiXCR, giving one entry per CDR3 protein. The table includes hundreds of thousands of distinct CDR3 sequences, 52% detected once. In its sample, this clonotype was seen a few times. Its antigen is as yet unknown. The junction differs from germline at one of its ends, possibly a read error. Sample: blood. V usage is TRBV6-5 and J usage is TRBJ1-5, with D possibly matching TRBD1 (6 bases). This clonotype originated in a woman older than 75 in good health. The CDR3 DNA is TGTGCCAGCAGTCGCGCCAGGGGCCAGCCCCGGCATTTT. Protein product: CASSRARGQPRHF.